Here is one T cell receptor (beta chain) with its context. Its antigen remains undetermined. Nothing much larger sits one base from this clone, and base qualities are not available. The time point label, as the study defines it: about 28 days (+/-7) after the second vaccine dose. AZD1222 recipients given second doses at about 4 weeks or at about 12 weeks were pooled, since spike-specific TCR depth and breadth were not found to differ between the two schedules. Vaccinee samples came from UK trials COV001 and COV002, including a single-blind randomized controlled phase 2/3 trial of AZD1222 (ChAdOx1 nCoV-19) in healthy adults. Trial participant PBMC samples were collected at day 0 and day 28 after the second dose for TCRbeta chain sequencing. V was cut back by 3 bases and J by 5 bases, leaving a gap of 14 bases between them. The CDR3 runs 14 residues from the cysteine to the phenylalanine. Of the read, only the CDR3 DNA is kept; its 42 bases are in frame from base 1. For CDR1 and CDR2, the germline V gene lists KGHSH and LQKENI.

This entry is derived from a study of T cell responses to AZD1222 COVID-19 vaccine (dated by TCRdb to about 2021). Notes on the research overall: A total of under 250 trial participants underwent TCR sequencing, of whom more than 200 had received two doses of AZD1222 and about 25 had received two doses of the MenACWY control vaccine. Trial participants were enrolled by age into subgroups of 18-55, 56-69 and 70-plus years, and around 150, 28 and 57 TCR-sequenced participants, respectively, were included in these subgroups. Broad study findings and their caveats: Spike-specific TCR breadth and depth rose significantly after two AZD1222 doses compared with day 0 and with MenACWY recipients. No day 14 peak-response samples were available, so repertoires were characterized only after the peak T cell response. Only 5 to 7 AZD1222 recipients were SARS-CoV-2 seropositive at baseline, limiting conclusions about previously exposed vaccinees. The 56-69-year group was small, and its depth increase did not reach significance, likely because of low power. Nearly half of unique spike-specific TCRs reportedly recognized epitopes outside regions mutated in the B.1.351 and B.1.1.7 variants. Participants were mostly white British and included more females than males, and it was suggested by the authors that clonal diversity may have been underestimated. The whole spike protein was spanned by vaccine-associated CD4 TCRs, and dominant responses were seen in regions 160-218 and 743-854.

The CDR3 regions of human TCRbeta chains were analyzed by immunosequencing. The study's own analysis went as follows. TCRs in the repertoires were compared against a reference library of SARS-CoV-2-specific TCRs that had been generated with the MIRA antigen-specificity platform. Breadth meant the fraction of unique TCRs that were SARS-CoV-2-associated, whereas depth meant the fraction of total T cells that were SARS-CoV-2-associated. Using the MIRA data, each spike-specific TCR was mapped to the spike region that the TCR reacts to and placed in a CD4 or CD8 class. Log10-transformed breadth and depth values were compared by one-way ANOVA with Sidak's multiple comparisons tests. In its TCRdb copy, this immuneACCESS table keeps in-frame sequences only and misses some clones. Where compared with another copy, unresolved V genes explain less than half of these, and the others have no known cause. The DNA was the basis for D and trimming; V, J and clone size are from that table. This sample gives about 110,000 clones in total; approximately 88% of them show up just once. 6.5% of the sample goes to the ten largest clones.

The V and J genes are TRBV18 and TRBJ2-7; the D segment cannot be called with confidence. The sample here was peripheral blood, taken 28 days after the second AZD1222 dose. This receptor was obtained from an adult who received the AZD1222 COVID-19 vaccine. The nucleotide sequence reads as follows: TGTGCCAGCTCACCTTTGTACAGCCGGAACGAGCAGTACTTC. Its translation is CASSPLYSRNEQYF.